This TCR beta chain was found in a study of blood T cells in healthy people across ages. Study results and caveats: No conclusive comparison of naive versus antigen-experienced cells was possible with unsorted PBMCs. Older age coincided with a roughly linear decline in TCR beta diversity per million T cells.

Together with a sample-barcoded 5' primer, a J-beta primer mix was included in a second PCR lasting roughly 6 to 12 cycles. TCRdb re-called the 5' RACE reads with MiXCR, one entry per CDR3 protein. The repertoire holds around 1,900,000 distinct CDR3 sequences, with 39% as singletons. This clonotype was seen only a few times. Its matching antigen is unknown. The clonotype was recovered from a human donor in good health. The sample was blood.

This chain's CDR3 is CASSFGGGYYEQYF. The CDR3 bases are TGTGCCAGCAGTTTCGGGGGCGGGTACTACGAGCAGTACTTC. This chain joins TRBV27 and TRBJ2-7; possibly TRBD1 or TRBD2 for D (6 bases each). This CDR3 is built from 14 residues. CDR1 MNHEY and CDR2 SMNVEV come from the germline V gene (reference sequence). V lost 3 bases and J 3 bases, leaving 12 bases between the germline ends.